This T cell receptor (beta chain) was recorded in a study of molecular identifiers for immune sequencing clone quantification. In TCRdb, the PCR reads were re-called with MiXCR into one record per CDR3 protein. This table holds over 65,000 distinct CDR3 sequences, around a quarter found once. V trimming: 3 bases; J trimming: 11 bases; junction bases outside the gene matches: 5. Germline loops: CDR1 MGHRA, CDR2 YSYEKL. This CDR3 contains 12 residues. This clonotype has a count of ten or more. The sequenced sample consisted of naive CD8+ T cells from blood, with Jurkat cell RNA spiked in. This sample's subset: FACS-sorted CD8+CD4-CCR7+CD45RA+ naive T cells. The sequence came from a human donor in good health. Some libraries in this study had Jurkat cell RNA spiked in. The V gene is TRBV4-1, the J gene TRBJ2-3; TRBD1 matches 7 bases. CDR3: CASSQTRDRQYF. In nucleotides, the CDR3 is TGCGCCAGCAGCCAGACCCGGGACAGGCAGTATTTT.